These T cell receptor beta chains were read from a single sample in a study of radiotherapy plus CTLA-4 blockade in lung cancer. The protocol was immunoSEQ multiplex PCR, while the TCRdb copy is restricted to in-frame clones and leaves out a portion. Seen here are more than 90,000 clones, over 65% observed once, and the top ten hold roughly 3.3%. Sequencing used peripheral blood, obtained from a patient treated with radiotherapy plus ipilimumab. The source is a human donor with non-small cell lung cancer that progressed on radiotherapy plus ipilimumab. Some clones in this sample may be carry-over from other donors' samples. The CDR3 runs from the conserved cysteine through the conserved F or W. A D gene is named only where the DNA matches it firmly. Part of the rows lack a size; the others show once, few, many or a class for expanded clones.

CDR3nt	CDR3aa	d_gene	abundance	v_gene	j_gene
TGTGCCAGCAGTGGCTTCCACTCAGGGGGTGAAAAACTGTTTTTT	CASSGFHSGGEKLFF	TRBD1	-	TRBV6-1	TRBJ1-4
TGCGCCAGCAGCTCCGGGACAGCTCCGAATTCACCCCTCCACTTT	CASSSGTAPNSPLHF	TRBD1	-	TRBV5-1	TRBJ1-6
TGTGCCAGCAGCTCCGGACCATTCTATGGCTACACCTTC	CASSSGPFYGYTF	-	-	TRBV7-8	TRBJ1-2
TGTGCCAGTAGTGATAGCGGGGGCGGGCTACGTGACTTC	CASSDSGGGLRDF	TRBD2	-	TRBV19	TRBJ2-5
TGTGCCAGTAGTATAGTCCTTGGTGAAAAACTGTTTTTT	CASSIVLGEKLFF	-	few	TRBV19	TRBJ1-4
TGCGCCAGCAGCCCGACCGGGACAACGAACACCGGGGAGCTGTTTTTT	CASSPTGTTNTGELFF	-	-	TRBV5-1	TRBJ2-2
TGTGCCAGCAGACCTGCCTGGGGGGACCAAGAGACCCAGTACTTC	CASRPAWGDQETQYF	-	-	TRBV6-6	TRBJ2-5
TGTGCCAGCAGCATACCAGGGTGGGAGCAGTACTTC	CASSIPGWEQYF	-	-	TRBV7-2	TRBJ2-5
TGTGCCAGCAGCTCCGTGGGAAGCGCTTTCTTT	CASSSVGSAFF	-	-	TRBV6-5	TRBJ1-1
TGTGCCAGCAGTCTGACAGGCCCAAACTATGGCTACACCTTC	CASSLTGPNYGYTF	-	-	TRBV6-6	TRBJ1-2
TGCGCCAGCAGCGAAGCGCTAGCGTTAGATACGCAGTATTTT	CASSEALALDTQYF	-	-	TRBV4-3	TRBJ2-3
TGCGCCAGCAGCCAAGATACCACCCGCGGCGGGGCTAGACTGTTTTTT	CASSQDTTRGGARLFF	-	-	TRBV4-1	TRBJ1-4
TGTGCCAGCAGTGAAGGCAGGGGGCCTGGAAAAGCTTTCTTT	CASSEGRGPGKAFF	TRBD1	-	TRBV6-1	TRBJ1-1
TGTGCCAGCAGCCAAGAAGGGGGGACCGGGGAGCTGTTTTTT	CASSQEGGTGELFF	-	-	TRBV4-2	TRBJ2-2